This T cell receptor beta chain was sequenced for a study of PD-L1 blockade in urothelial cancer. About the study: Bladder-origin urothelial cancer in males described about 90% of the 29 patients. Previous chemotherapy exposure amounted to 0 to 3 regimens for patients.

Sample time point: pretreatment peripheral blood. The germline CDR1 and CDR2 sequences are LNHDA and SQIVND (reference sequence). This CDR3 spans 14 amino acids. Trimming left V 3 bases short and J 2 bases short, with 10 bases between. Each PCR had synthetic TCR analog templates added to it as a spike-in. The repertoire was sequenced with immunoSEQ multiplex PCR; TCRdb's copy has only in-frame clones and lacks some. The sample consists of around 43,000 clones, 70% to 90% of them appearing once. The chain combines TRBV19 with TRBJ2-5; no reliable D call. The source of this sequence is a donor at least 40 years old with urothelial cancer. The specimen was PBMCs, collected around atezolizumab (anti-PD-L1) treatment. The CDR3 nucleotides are TGTGCCAGTAGTATTGGAGCTCGGCAAGAGACCCAGTACTTC. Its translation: CASSIGARQETQYF.